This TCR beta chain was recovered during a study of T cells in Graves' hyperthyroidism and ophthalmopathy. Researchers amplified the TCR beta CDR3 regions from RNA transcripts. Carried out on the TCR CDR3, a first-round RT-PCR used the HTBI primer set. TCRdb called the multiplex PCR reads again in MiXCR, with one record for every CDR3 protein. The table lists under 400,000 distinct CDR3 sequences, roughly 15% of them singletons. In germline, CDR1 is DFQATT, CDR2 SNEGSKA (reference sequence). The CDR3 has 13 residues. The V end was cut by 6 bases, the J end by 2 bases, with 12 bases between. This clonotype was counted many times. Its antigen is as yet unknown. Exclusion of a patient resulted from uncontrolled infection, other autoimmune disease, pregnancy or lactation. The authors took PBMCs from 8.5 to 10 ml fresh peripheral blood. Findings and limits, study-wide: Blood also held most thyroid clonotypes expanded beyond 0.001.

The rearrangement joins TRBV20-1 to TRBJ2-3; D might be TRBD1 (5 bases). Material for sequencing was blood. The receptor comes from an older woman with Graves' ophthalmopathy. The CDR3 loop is CSARTPNTDTQYF. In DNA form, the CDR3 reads TGCAGTGCCCGGACACCAAACACAGATACGCAGTATTTT.